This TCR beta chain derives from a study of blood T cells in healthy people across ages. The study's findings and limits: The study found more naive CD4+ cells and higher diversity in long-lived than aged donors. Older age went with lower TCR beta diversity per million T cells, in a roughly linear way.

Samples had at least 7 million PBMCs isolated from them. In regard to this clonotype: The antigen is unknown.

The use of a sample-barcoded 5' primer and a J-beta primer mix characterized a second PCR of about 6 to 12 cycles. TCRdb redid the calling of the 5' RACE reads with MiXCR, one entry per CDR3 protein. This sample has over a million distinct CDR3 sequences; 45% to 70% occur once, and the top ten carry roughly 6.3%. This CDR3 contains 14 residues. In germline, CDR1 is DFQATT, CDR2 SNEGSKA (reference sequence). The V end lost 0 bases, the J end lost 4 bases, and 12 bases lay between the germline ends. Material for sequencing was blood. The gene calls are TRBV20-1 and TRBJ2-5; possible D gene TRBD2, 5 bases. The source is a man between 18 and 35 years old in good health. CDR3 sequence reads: CSARDGSGGETQYF. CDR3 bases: TGCAGTGCTAGAGACGGCTCAGGAGGAGAGACCCAGTACTTC.